The rows below give T cell receptor beta chains drawn from one sample of a study of OX40 agonist ivuxolimab in advanced cancers. Produced via immunoSEQ multiplex PCR; TCRdb's table is partial and in-frame only. The sample lists about 64,000 clones; 84% were seen once. Sequenced here: CD4+ or CD8+ T cells sorted from blood, sampled in a trial of the OX40 agonist ivuxolimab. The receptors derive from an adult with an advanced solid tumor such as melanoma, head and neck, liver or kidney cancer. The CDR3 runs from the conserved cysteine through the conserved F or W. D genes are given only for firm matches. Part of the rows lack a size; the others show once, few, many or a class for expanded clones.

abundance: -
d_gene: -
j_gene: TRBJ2-7
v_gene: TRBV29-1
CDR3nt: TGCAGCGTTGTTCTCTACGAGCAGTACTTC
CDR3aa: CSVVLYEQYF

abundance: -
d_gene: TRBD2
j_gene: TRBJ2-1
v_gene: TRBV10-3
CDR3nt: TGTGCCATCAGTGAGTCGAAACTAGCGGGGGGGAAGGATGAGCAGTTCTTC
CDR3aa: CAISESKLAGGKDEQFF

abundance: -
d_gene: -
j_gene: TRBJ1-1
v_gene: TRBV4-3
CDR3nt: TGCGCCAGCAGCCAGGACTTCGGCACTGAAGCTTTCTTT
CDR3aa: CASSQDFGTEAFF

abundance: -
d_gene: -
j_gene: TRBJ2-6
v_gene: TRBV2
CDR3nt: TGTGCCAGCAGAGGAAGGACAGTCCCCACTGGGGCCAACGTCCTGACTTTC
CDR3aa: CASRGRTVPTGANVLTF

abundance: -
d_gene: -
j_gene: TRBJ1-2
v_gene: TRBV5-5
CDR3nt: TGTGCCAGCAGCTTGGAATCGGGCATTGGTGGCTACACCTTC
CDR3aa: CASSLESGIGGYTF

abundance: -
d_gene: -
j_gene: TRBJ2-3
v_gene: TRBV18
CDR3nt: TGTGCCAGCTCCCTGACAGCCTCTAGCACAGATACGCAGTATTTT
CDR3aa: CASSLTASSTDTQYF

abundance: -
d_gene: TRBD1
j_gene: TRBJ2-2
v_gene: TRBV27
CDR3nt: TGTGCCAGCAGTACGACAGGGTACCTCGGGGAGCTGTTTTTT
CDR3aa: CASSTTGYLGELFF

abundance: -
d_gene: -
j_gene: TRBJ2-3
v_gene: TRBV15
CDR3nt: TGTGCCACCAGCAGAGATCTTGGTTCAGATACGCAGTATTTT
CDR3aa: CATSRDLGSDTQYF

abundance: -
d_gene: -
j_gene: TRBJ1-2
v_gene: TRBV6-5
CDR3nt: TGTGCCAGCAGTTACAAAAAGGAAGCAAACTATGGCTACACCTTC
CDR3aa: CASSYKKEANYGYTF

abundance: -
d_gene: -
j_gene: TRBJ1-2
v_gene: TRBV5-3
CDR3nt: TGTGCCAGAAGCTTGGACAGGGAACATGGCTACACCTTC
CDR3aa: CARSLDREHGYTF

abundance: -
d_gene: -
j_gene: TRBJ1-3
v_gene: TRBV30
CDR3nt: TGTGCCTGGAGTGTGTCGCAGCTAAGAAGGAATTCTGGAAACACCATATATTTT
CDR3aa: CAWSVSQLRRNSGNTIYF

abundance: -
d_gene: -
j_gene: TRBJ2-6
v_gene: TRBV18
CDR3nt: TGTGCCAGCACAGATCCTGGGGCCAACGTCCTGACTTTC
CDR3aa: CASTDPGANVLTF

abundance: few
d_gene: -
j_gene: TRBJ1-2
v_gene: TRBV7-9
CDR3nt: TGTGCCAGCAGCACCCAAGCAGCCCTGGGGGGCTACACCTTC
CDR3aa: CASSTQAALGGYTF

abundance: once
d_gene: TRBD1
j_gene: TRBJ1-1
v_gene: TRBV30
CDR3nt: TGTGCCTGGAGTGCGGGACAGCTGAACACTGAAGCTTTCTTT
CDR3aa: CAWSAGQLNTEAFF

abundance: -
d_gene: -
j_gene: TRBJ2-3
v_gene: TRBV23-1
CDR3nt: TGCGCCAGCAGTCAATCTTGGAGGTTCGACGATACGCAGTATTTT
CDR3aa: CASSQSWRFDDTQYF

abundance: -
d_gene: -
j_gene: TRBJ2-2
v_gene: TRBV11-1
CDR3nt: TGTGCCAGCAGCTTTGGCTTAGACCCGGCAAACACCGGGGAGCTGTTTTTT
CDR3aa: CASSFGLDPANTGELFF

abundance: once
d_gene: -
j_gene: TRBJ1-2
v_gene: TRBV7-2
CDR3nt: TGTGCCAGCAGCTTAGAAATACTTGGGGGGGGTGGCTACACCTTC
CDR3aa: CASSLEILGGGGYTF

abundance: -
d_gene: -
j_gene: TRBJ2-1
v_gene: TRBV6-4
CDR3nt: TGTGCCAGCAGTTATACAGGGCTATCCTACAATGAGCAGTTCTTC
CDR3aa: CASSYTGLSYNEQFF

abundance: -
d_gene: TRBD1
j_gene: TRBJ1-2
v_gene: TRBV6-1
CDR3nt: TGTGCCAGCAGTCGAGGACAGGCCGTACACTATGGCTACACCTTC
CDR3aa: CASSRGQAVHYGYTF

abundance: -
d_gene: -
j_gene: TRBJ2-3
v_gene: TRBV15
CDR3nt: TGTGCCACCAGCAGAGATTTGGACAGCCTTCACGCAGATACGCAGTATTTT
CDR3aa: CATSRDLDSLHADTQYF